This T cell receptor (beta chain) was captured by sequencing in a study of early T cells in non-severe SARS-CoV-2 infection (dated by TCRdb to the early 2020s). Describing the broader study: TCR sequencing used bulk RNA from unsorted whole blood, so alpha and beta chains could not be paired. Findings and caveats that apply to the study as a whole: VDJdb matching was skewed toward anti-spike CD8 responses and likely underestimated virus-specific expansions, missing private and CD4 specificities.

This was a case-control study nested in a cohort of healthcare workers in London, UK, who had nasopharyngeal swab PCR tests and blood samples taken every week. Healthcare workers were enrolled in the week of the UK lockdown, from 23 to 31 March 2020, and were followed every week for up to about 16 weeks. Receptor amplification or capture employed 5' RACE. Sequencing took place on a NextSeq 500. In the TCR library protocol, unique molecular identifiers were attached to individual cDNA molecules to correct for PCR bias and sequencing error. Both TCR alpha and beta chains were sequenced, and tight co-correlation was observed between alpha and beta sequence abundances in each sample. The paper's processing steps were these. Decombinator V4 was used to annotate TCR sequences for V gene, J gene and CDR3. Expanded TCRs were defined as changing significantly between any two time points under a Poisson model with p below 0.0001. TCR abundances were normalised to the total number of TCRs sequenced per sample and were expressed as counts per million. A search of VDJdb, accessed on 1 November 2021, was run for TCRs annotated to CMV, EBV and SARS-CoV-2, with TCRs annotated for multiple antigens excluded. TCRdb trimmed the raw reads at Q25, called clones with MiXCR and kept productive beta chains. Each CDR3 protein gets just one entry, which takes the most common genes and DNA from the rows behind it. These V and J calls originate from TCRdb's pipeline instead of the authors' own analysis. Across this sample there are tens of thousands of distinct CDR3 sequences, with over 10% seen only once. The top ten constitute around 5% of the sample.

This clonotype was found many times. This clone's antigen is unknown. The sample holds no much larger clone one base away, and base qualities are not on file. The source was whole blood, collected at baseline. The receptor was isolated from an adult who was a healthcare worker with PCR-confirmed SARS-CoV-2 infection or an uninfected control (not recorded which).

The DNA is as follows: TGTGCCAGCCGTTGGGGGGCCAATCAGCCCCAGCATTTT. It translates to CASRWGANQPQHF. The V and J segments used are TRBV6-5 and TRBJ1-5; TRBD1 is a weak D gene call, 6 bases matching. From its cysteine to its phenylalanine, the CDR3 spans 13 amino acids. The CDR3 DNA has 39 bases and is translated from base 1. Cut back by 8 bases and 3 bases, the V and J ends lie 11 bases apart. The germline V gene supplies CDR1 MNHEY and CDR2 SVGAGI.